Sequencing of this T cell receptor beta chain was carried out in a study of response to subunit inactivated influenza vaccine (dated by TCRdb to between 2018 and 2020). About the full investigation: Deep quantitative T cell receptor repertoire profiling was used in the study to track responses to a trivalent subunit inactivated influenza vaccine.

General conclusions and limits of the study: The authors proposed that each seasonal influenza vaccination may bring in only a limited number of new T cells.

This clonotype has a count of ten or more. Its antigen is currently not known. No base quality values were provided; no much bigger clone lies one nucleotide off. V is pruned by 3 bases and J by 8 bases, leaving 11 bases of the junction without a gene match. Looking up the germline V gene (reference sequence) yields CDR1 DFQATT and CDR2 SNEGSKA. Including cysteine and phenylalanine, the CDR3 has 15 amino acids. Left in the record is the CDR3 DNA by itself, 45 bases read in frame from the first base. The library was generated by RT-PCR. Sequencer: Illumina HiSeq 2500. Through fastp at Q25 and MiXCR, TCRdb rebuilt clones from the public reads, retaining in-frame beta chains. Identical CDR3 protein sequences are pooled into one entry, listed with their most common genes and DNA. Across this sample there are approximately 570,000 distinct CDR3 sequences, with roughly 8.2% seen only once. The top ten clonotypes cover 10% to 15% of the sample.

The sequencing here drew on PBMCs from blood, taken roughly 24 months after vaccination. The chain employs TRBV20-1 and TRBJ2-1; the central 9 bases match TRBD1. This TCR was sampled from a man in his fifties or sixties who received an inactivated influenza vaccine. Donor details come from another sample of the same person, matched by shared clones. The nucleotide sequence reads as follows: TGCAGTGCTAGTGACCTGGGGACAGGGCGCGATGAGCAGTTCTTC. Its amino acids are CSASDLGTGRDEQFF.